The 4 T cell receptor beta chains below come from one sample, sequenced in a study of monozygotic twins with inflammatory bowel disease. TCRdb reprocessed the 5' RACE reads and stores each CDR3 protein as one record, lacking DNA. Its listing shows 300,000 to 350,000 distinct CDR3 sequences. The sample comprised blood. The origin of the receptors is a human donor with ulcerative colitis or Crohn's disease, or a healthy co-twin of an affected twin (not recorded which).

This chain connects TRBV20-1 to TRBJ1-2. This CDR3 spans 17 amino acids. The germline V gene encodes CDR1 DFQATT and CDR2 SNEGSKA (reference sequence). Here the CDR3 reads CSAREPRLGGVGYGYTF.

The chain joins TRBV20-1 to TRBJ1-1; TCRdb returns TRBD1, unconfirmable since there is no DNA. Germline values: CDR1 DFQATT, CDR2 SNEGSKA (reference sequence). The CDR3 is 11 amino acids. This chain's CDR3 is CSFQRGFEAFF.

V gene TRBV7-8 combines with J gene TRBJ2-7; lacking DNA, the TRBD1 call made by TCRdb goes unchecked. Germline lookup yields CDR1 SGHVS and CDR2 FQNEAQ. The CDR3 length is 15 residues. This CDR3 is CASSVRQGLSYEQYF.

The chain has TRBV5-5 and TRBJ2-1; absent DNA, TCRdb's TRBD1 call cannot be checked. The CDR3 spans 12 residues. The germline V gene has CDR1 SGHKS and CDR2 YYEKEE (reference sequence). The CDR3 is CASSSQGYEQFF.